The rows below give T cell receptor beta chains drawn from one sample of a study of blood T cell repertoires in COVID-19. The method was immunoSEQ multiplex PCR; TCRdb's version includes in-frame clones alone and lacks a portion of them. This table holds 250,000 to 300,000 clones, around 83% found once. The sample consisted of PBMCs or T cells enriched from blood (not recorded which). The receptors here all came from a man aged 40-49 years who had been exposed to COVID-19. The CDR3 runs from the conserved cysteine through the conserved F or W. Size tells how often a clone was seen (once, few, many) or the class of an expanded clone, and some rows leave it out.

clone_size v_call cdr3_aa
- TRBV2 CASNQEGRSNQPQHF
- TRBV5-1 CASSFGRQEQETQYF
once TRBV30 CAWRGGTGGFEKLFF
- TRBV6-5 CASRESGSYNEQFF
- TRBV3-1/TRBV3-2 CASSFSGNQPQHF
- TRBV2 CASNSLWDGYTF
- TRBV19 CASRGPPGNIQYF
- TRBV11-2 CASSILDHSYEQYF
- TRBV14 CASSQGTGHYEQYF
- TRBV11-1 CASSLGSQGEAFF
- TRBV5-1 CASSLASRSNTGELFF
once TRBV15 CATSYGSGNEQFF
- TRBV18 CASSPPVKAGAGELFF
- TRBV28 CASSPPGLNTEAFF
- TRBV5-4 CASSGADPTDTQYF
- TRBV18 CASSPADSSYNEQFF
- TRBV7-9 CASSSRTDPYYEQYF
- TRBV24-1 CATSDLPPTNTGELFF
- TRBV30 CAWSPWTPTTNEKLFF
- TRBV11-3 CASSSSGYEQYF
- TRBV12-3/TRBV12-4 CASSLDSEAFF
- TRBV11-3 CASSPGQGFAGELFF
- TRBV5-1 CASSLSGRDTGELFF
- TRBV11-2 CASRVPGQRFGELFF
- TRBV6-4 CASSDPPHTDTQYF